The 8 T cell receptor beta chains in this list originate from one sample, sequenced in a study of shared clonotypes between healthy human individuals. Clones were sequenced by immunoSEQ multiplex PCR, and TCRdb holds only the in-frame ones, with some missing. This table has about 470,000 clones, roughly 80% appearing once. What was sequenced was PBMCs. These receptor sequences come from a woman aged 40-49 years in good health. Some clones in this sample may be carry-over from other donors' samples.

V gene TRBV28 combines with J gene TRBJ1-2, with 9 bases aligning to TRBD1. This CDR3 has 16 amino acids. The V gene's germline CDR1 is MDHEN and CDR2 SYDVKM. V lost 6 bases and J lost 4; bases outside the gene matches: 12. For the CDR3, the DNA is TGTGCCAGCAGCTGGACAGGGGAAGCCCCCCTCTATGGCTACACCTTC. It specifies CASSWTGEAPLYGYTF.

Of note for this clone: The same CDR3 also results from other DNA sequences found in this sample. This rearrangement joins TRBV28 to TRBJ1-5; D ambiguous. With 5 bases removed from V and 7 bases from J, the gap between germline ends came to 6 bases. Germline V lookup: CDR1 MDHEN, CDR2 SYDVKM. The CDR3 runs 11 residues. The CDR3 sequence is CASSGDQPQHF. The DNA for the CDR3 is TGTGCCAGCAGTGGAGACCAGCCCCAGCATTTT.

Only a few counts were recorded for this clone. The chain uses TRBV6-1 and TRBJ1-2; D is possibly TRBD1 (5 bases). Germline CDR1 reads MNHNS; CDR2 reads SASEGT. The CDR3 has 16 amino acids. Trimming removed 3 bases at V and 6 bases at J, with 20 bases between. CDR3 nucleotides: TGTGCCAGCAGTGATGCTGCCGGGACCAAAGGCGATGGCTACACCTTC. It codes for CASSDAAGTKGDGYTF.

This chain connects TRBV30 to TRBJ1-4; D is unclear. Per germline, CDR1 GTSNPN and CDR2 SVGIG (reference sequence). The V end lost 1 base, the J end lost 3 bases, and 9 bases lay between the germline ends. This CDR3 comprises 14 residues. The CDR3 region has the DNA TGTGCCTGGAGTGGGAAACATGCTAATGAAAAACTGTTTTTT. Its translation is CAWSGKHANEKLFF.

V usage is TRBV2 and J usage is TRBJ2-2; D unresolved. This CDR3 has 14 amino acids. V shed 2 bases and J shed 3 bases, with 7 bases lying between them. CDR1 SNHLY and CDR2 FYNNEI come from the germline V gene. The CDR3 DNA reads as TGTGCCAGCAGTGAAAATGGGTACACCGGGGAGCTGTTTTTT. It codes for CASSENGYTGELFF.

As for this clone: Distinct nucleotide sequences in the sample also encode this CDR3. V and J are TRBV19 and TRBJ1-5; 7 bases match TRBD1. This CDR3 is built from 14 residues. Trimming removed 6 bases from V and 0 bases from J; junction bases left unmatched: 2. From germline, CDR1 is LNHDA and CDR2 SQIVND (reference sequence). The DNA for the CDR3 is TGTGCCAGTAGCGGGACAGTTAGCAATCAGCCCCAGCATTTT. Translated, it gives CASSGTVSNQPQHF.

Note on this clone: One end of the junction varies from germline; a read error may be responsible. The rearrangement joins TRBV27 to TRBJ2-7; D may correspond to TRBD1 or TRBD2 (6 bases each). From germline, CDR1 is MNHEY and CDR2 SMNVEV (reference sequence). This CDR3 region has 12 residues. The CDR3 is CARRGDKSQVGF. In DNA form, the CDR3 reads TGTGCCAGAAGGGGGGACAAATCGCAGGTGGGCTTC.

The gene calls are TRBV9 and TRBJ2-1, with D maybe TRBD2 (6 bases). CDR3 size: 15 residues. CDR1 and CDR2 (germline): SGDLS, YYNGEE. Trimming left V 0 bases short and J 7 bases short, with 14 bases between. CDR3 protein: CASSVGSGSKNEQFF. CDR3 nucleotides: TGTGCCAGCAGCGTAGGGAGCGGGTCTAAGAATGAGCAGTTCTTC.